This record looks at one T cell receptor (beta chain) sequence and its context. The CDR3 length is 15 residues. The germline CDR1 and CDR2 sequences are MGHDK and SYGVNS. The germline V and J ends were trimmed by 4 bases and 0 bases, with 10 bases remaining between them. The source of the sample is a study of blood T cell repertoires in COVID-19. Study details: COVID-19 samples collected from the United States, Italy and Spain covered acute and convalescent phases. Sample material is recorded as cDNA or gDNA derived from T cells, B-cell-depleted T cells, or PBMCs.

The authors' processing: Quantification of nucleated cells was approximated via reference gene primer amplification. This table comes from immunoSEQ multiplex PCR, and its TCRdb copy is limited to in-frame clones, with some not included. V and J calls and clone size follow that table, whereas D and trimming were derived from the DNA. Among 150,000 to 200,000 clones listed, approximately 79% were seen once. The chain has TRBV25-1 and TRBJ1-5; perhaps TRBD1 as D (5 bases). The specimen was peripheral blood. This clonotype originated in a man between 25 and 39 years old with active or convalescent COVID-19. The CDR3, as DNA: TGTGCCAGCAGTGGGGCAGGGAATAGCAATCAGCCCCAGCATTTT. Its protein is CASSGAGNSNQPQHF.